What follows are 17 T cell receptor beta chains derived from one specimen sequenced in a study of blood T cell repertoires in COVID-19. Measured with immunoSEQ multiplex PCR; TCRdb has only the in-frame clones, and not every one. This sample has a few hundred thousand clones, with around 86% found just once. Sequenced input: peripheral blood. Receptors originate from a woman in her forties or fifties with acute or convalescent COVID-19.

V is TRBV29-1 and J is TRBJ2-3, with TRBD1 matching 7 bases. The length of the CDR3 is 14 residues. Germline assignment: CDR1 SQVTM and CDR2 ANQGSEA. V lost 3 bases, J lost 0 bases, and 3 bases stayed unmatched. Written as DNA, the CDR3 is TGCAGCGTTGAGGCAGGGGGTAGCACAGATACGCAGTATTTT. Translated, it gives CSVEAGGSTDTQYF.

V and J are TRBV28 and TRBJ2-1, with 11 bases identical to TRBD1. CDR3 length equals 19 residues. The J segment lost 4 bases and the V segment lost 8 bases, leaving 19 bases of the junction unmatched. Germline assignment: CDR1 MDHEN and CDR2 SYDVKM. CDR3 in amino acids: CASSRWRTGGGKGYNEQFF. In nucleotides, the CDR3 is TGTGCCAGCTCGCGTTGGCGGACAGGGGGCGGTAAGGGATACAATGAGCAGTTCTTC. The full variable domain, its missing parts supplied by reference TRBV28 and TRBJ2-1, is DVKVTQSSRYLVKRTGEKVFLECVQDMDHENMFWYRQDPGLGLRLIYFSYDVKMKEKGDIPEGYSVSREKKERFSLILESASTNQTSMYLCASSRWRTGGGKGYNEQFFGPGTRLTVL.

This chain connects TRBV6-5 to TRBJ2-7; 10 bases line up with TRBD1. The CDR3 is made up of 14 amino acids. Germline CDR1 MNHEY, CDR2 SVGAGI. V lost 7 bases to trimming and J lost 4 bases; unmatched junction nucleotides: 7. The CDR3 nucleotides read TGTGCCAGCAATTCCCCGGGACAGGGGTACGAGCAGTACTTC. Amino acid sequence: CASNSPGQGYEQYF.

A few counts support this clone. V gene TRBV28 combines with J gene TRBJ1-5; D perhaps matches TRBD1 (5 bases). V was clipped by 7 bases and J by 5 bases, with 12 bases between them. Germline V lookup: CDR1 MDHEN, CDR2 SYDVKM. This CDR3 has 13 residues. CDR3 sequence reads: CASTPLGDQPQHF. The CDR3 nucleotides read TGTGCCAGCACCCCATTAGGGGATCAGCCCCAGCATTTT. The full variable domain, its missing parts supplied by reference TRBV28 and TRBJ1-5, is DVKVTQSSRYLVKRTGEKVFLECVQDMDHENMFWYRQDPGLGLRLIYFSYDVKMKEKGDIPEGYSVSREKKERFSLILESASTNQTSMYLCASTPLGDQPQHFGDGTRLSIL.

V usage is TRBV25-1 and J usage is TRBJ2-7, with no clear D. The germline V and J ends were trimmed by 2 bases and 1 base, with 9 bases remaining between them. Germline CDR1 reads MGHDK; CDR2 reads SYGVNS. The CDR3 is 14 residues long. The CDR3 region has the DNA TGTGCCAGCAGTGAAGGGCACGGATCCTACGAGCAGTACTTC. It codes for CASSEGHGSYEQYF.

The rearrangement uses TRBV5-6 and TRBJ1-2; D unresolved. Per the germline V gene, CDR1 is SGHDT and CDR2 is YYEEEE. This CDR3 contains 15 residues. V was pared by 0 bases and J by 5 bases, with 14 bases between. CDR3 residues: CASSLASRLAYGYTF. The CDR3 region has the DNA TGTGCCAGCAGCTTGGCGAGCCGACTGGCATATGGCTACACCTTC.

This clone was recorded only once. The rearrangement links TRBV2 to TRBJ2-1; 7 positions match TRBD1. The germline gives CDR1 SNHLY, CDR2 FYNNEI. The CDR3 length is 13 residues. Unmatched junction bases numbered 4, after V lost 7 bases and J lost 4 bases. The DNA for the CDR3 is TGTGCCAGCAACCCGGGACAGTACAATGAGCAGTTCTTC. This encodes CASNPGQYNEQFF.

The chain links TRBV2 to TRBJ1-2; no reliable D call. The CDR3 totals 14 residues. V lost 4 bases and J lost 8, with 17 bases in between. Germline V gene sequence: CDR1 SNHLY, CDR2 FYNNEI. The CDR3 is CASSVTLTEMGYTF. CDR3 nucleotide sequence: TGTGCCAGCAGTGTCACGCTAACGGAGATGGGCTACACCTTC. Full variable domain (missing parts from reference TRBV2 and TRBJ1-2): EPEVTQTPSHQVTQMGQEVILRCVPISNHLYFYWYRQILGQKVEFLVSFYNNEISEKSEIFDDQFSVERPDGSNFTLKIRSTKLEDSAMYFCASSVTLTEMGYTFGSGTRLTVV.

The rearrangement joins TRBV6-2 or TRBV6-3 to TRBJ2-3, with 9 bases lining up with TRBD2. Trimming cost V 3 bases and J 2 bases; bases outside gene matches: 9. Germline CDR1 MNHEY, CDR2 SVGEGT. The CDR3 is made up of 17 amino acids. CDR3 region: CASSYIGLASFTDTQYF. CDR3 in DNA: TGTGCCAGCAGTTATATTGGACTAGCGTCTTTCACAGATACGCAGTATTTT.

The chain joins TRBV29-1 to TRBJ1-5, with 10 bases that match TRBD1. Germline loops: CDR1 SQVTM, CDR2 ANQGSEA. This CDR3 comprises 13 residues. V gave up 2 bases and J gave up 7 bases; unmatched junction bases: 2. The CDR3 DNA reads TGCAGCGTTGAATCGGGACAGGGGCAGCCCCAGCATTTT. Translation: CSVESGQGQPQHF.

The chain employs TRBV2 and TRBJ2-7; TRBD2 matches at 9 bases. V was clipped by 4 bases and J by 5 bases; unmatched bases: 6. From germline, CDR1 is SNHLY and CDR2 FYNNEI. The CDR3 runs 14 residues. The CDR3 region is CASSGRGLAHEQYF. CDR3 nucleotides: TGTGCCAGCAGTGGGAGGGGACTAGCCCACGAGCAGTACTTC.

The rearrangement joins TRBV25-1 to TRBJ2-2; 7 bases fit TRBD1. V lost 3 bases and J lost 10; bases outside the gene matches: 5. In germline, CDR1 is MGHDK, CDR2 SYGVNS. The CDR3 runs 13 residues. The DNA of the CDR3 is TGTGCCAGCAGTGAGCAGGGGGAAGTGGAGCTGTTTTTT. Encoded protein: CASSEQGEVELFF. Full variable domain (remainder filled in from reference TRBV25-1 and TRBJ2-2): EADIYQTPRYLVIGTGKKITLECSQTMGHDKMYWYQQDPGMELHLIHYSYGVNSTEKGDLSSESTVSRIRTEHFPLTLESARPSHTSQYLCASSEQGEVELFFGEGSRLTVL.

V usage is TRBV9 and J usage is TRBJ1-1; tentatively, D is TRBD1 (5 bases). This CDR3 contains 16 residues. The V and J ends lost 3 bases and 5 bases respectively, with 20 bases between them. Germline-derived CDR1 and CDR2 are SGDLS and YYNGEE. CDR3 coding DNA: TGTGCCAGCAGCGGTACCCCCTGGGGCCTGAGGACTGAAGCTTTCTTT. Protein sequence: CASSGTPWGLRTEAFF. The full variable domain, completed using reference TRBV9 and TRBJ1-1, is DSGVTQTPKHLITATGQRVTLRCSPRSGDLSVYWYQQSLDQGLQFLIQYYNGEERAKGNILERFSAQQFPDLHSELNLSSLELGDSALYFCASSGTPWGLRTEAFFGQGTRLTVV.

The rearrangement links TRBV7-9 to TRBJ1-5; 7 bases align to TRBD1. The junction had 2 bases not matched to a gene; V was cut back by 0 bases and J by 6 bases. Germline V lookup: CDR1 SEHNR, CDR2 FQNEAQ (reference sequence). The CDR3 has 14 residues. CDR3: CASSLAGGGQPQHF. CDR3 sequence (DNA): TGTGCCAGCAGCTTAGCAGGGGGCGGTCAGCCCCAGCATTTT. Drawing the rest from reference TRBV7-9 and TRBJ1-5, the complete variable domain is DTGVSQNPRHKITKRGQNVTFRCDPISEHNRLYWYRQTLGQGPEFLTYFQNEAQLEKSRLLSDRFSAERPKGSFSTLEIQRTEQGDSAMYLCASSLAGGGQPQHFGDGTRLSIL.

The chain links TRBV9 to TRBJ2-2; D is unresolved. With 0 bases removed from V and 7 bases from J, the gap between germline ends came to 10 bases. The germline gives CDR1 SGDLS, CDR2 YYNGEE. The CDR3 loop spans 14 amino acids. CDR3 sequence: CASSVATIGGELFF. The CDR3 region has the DNA TGTGCCAGCAGCGTAGCTACGATTGGCGGGGAGCTGTTTTTT.

CDR3 sequence (DNA): TGTGCCAGCAGCTCAGACAGGGCCTACGAGCAGTACTTC. This codes for CASSSDRAYEQYF. V usage is TRBV11-2 and J usage is TRBJ2-7; the match to TRBD1 covers 7 bases. V lost 4 bases to trimming and J lost 2 bases; unmatched junction nucleotides: 2. Germline CDR1 is SGHAT and CDR2 is FQNNGV. The CDR3 is 13 residues long.

The gene calls are TRBV12-3 or TRBV12-4 and TRBJ2-5, with D maybe TRBD2 (6 bases). The CDR3 sequence is 11 residues long. With 5 bases removed from V and 10 bases from J, the gap between germline ends came to 11 bases. CDR3 coding DNA: TGTGCCAGCAGTGATCGACTAGACCAGTACTTC. This translates into CASSDRLDQYF.